The rows below give T cell receptor beta chains drawn from one sample of a study of T cell changes during pregnancy in multiple sclerosis. Method: immunoSEQ multiplex PCR; TCRdb's copy keeps in-frame clones and lacks some. Of about 100,000 clones in the sample, over 80% were seen once. Sequencing used peripheral blood, obtained after pregnancy. All receptors come from a female donor with multiple sclerosis, enrolled in a pregnancy study. The CDR3 runs from the conserved cysteine through the conserved F or W. Each record gives: J gene, CDR3 length, V gene, clone size, D gene, CDR3 protein, CDR3 DNA. D genes are given only for firm matches. The size entry is marked missing in some rows and otherwise reads once, few, many or a size class.

TRBJ1-5 | 13 | TRBV30 | . | . | CAWQRQDNQPQHF | TGTGCCTGGCAAAGACAGGACAATCAGCCCCAGCATTTT
TRBJ1-1 | 13 | TRBV10-3 | . | . | CAISFQRNTEAFF | TGTGCCATCAGTTTTCAGCGGAACACTGAAGCTTTCTTT
TRBJ2-7 | 16 | TRBV18 | . | . | CASSPPTGLSSYEQYF | TGTGCCAGCTCACCACCCACAGGGCTGAGCTCCTACGAGCAGTATTTC
TRBJ1-5 | 14 | TRBV28 | . | TRBD1 | CASSRDRDNQPQHF | TGTGCCAGCAGTAGGGACAGGGACAATCAGCCCCAGCATTTT
TRBJ2-1 | 15 | TRBV9 | . | . | CASSVSYSGFHEQFF | TGTGCCAGCAGCGTTAGCTATAGTGGCTTCCATGAGCAGTTCTTC
TRBJ1-1 | 10 | TRBV20-1 | . | . | CSAVNTEAFF | TGCAGTGCCGTGAACACTGAAGCTTTCTTT
TRBJ1-2 | 13 | TRBV14 | . | . | CASSQDWDIGYTF | TGTGCCAGCAGCCAAGATTGGGACATCGGCTACACCTTC
TRBJ1-2 | 16 | TRBV21-1 | . | . | CASSSGQGAFSYGYTF | TGTGCCAGCAGCTCTGGACAGGGGGCTTTCTCGTATGGCTACACCTTC
TRBJ1-4 | 17 | TRBV28 | . | . | CASSSMDILKTNEKLFF | TGTGCCAGCAGTTCCATGGACATACTGAAGACTAATGAAAAACTGTTTTTT
TRBJ1-2 | 14 | TRBV5-6 | . | TRBD1 | CASSLGQGRYGYTF | TGTGCCAGCAGCTTGGGACAGGGACGCTATGGCTACACCTTC
TRBJ2-1 | 14 | TRBV6-5 | . | TRBD2 | CASSYPSGGNEQFF | TGTGCCAGCAGTTACCCTAGCGGGGGAAATGAGCAGTTCTTC
TRBJ1-3 | 16 | TRBV4-1 | . | . | CASSQEGAGSGNTIYF | TGCGCCAGCAGCCAAGAGGGGGCAGGCTCTGGAAACACCATATATTTT
TRBJ1-6 | 15 | TRBV4-3 | . | TRBD1 | CASSQGDSYNSPLHF | TGCGCCAGCAGCCAAGGGGACAGCTATAATTCACCCCTCCACTTT
TRBJ2-7 | 14 | TRBV7-2 | . | . | CASSSGPRAYEQYF | TGTGCCAGCAGCTCCGGGCCCAGGGCCTACGAGCAGTACTTC
TRBJ1-5 | 17 | TRBV6-1 | . | TRBD1 | CASSVKAGTGRTQPQHF | TGTGCCAGCAGTGTTAAAGCCGGGACAGGGAGGACTCAGCCCCAGCATTTT
TRBJ2-7 | 13 | TRBV15 | . | TRBD1 | CATSRMTGDEQYF | TGTGCCACCAGCAGAATGACAGGGGACGAGCAGTACTTC
TRBJ2-3 | 16 | TRBV10-1 | . | TRBD2 | CASRKIAGPSTDTQYF | TGCGCCAGCAGGAAGATAGCGGGGCCTAGCACAGATACGCAGTATTTT
TRBJ2-3 | 13 | TRBV19 | . | . | CASSEGFPDTQYF | TGTGCCAGTAGTGAGGGCTTCCCAGATACGCAGTATTTT
TRBJ1-2 | 13 | TRBV6-1 | few | . | CASSELGGYGYTF | TGTGCCAGCAGTGAATTGGGAGGCTATGGCTACACCTTC
TRBJ2-1 | 15 | TRBV18 | . | TRBD2 | CASTPGLVLINEQFF | TGTGCCAGCACGCCCGGACTAGTTCTCATCAATGAGCAGTTCTTC
TRBJ1-1 | 14 | TRBV2 | . | . | CASSALDRTSEAFF | TGTGCCAGCAGTGCGCTCGACAGGACCTCGGAAGCTTTCTTT
TRBJ2-3 | 11 | TRBV6-5 | . | . | CASSQTDTQYF | TGTGCCAGCAGCCAGACAGATACGCAGTATTTT
TRBJ2-5 | 15 | TRBV4-3 | . | . | CASSQDLDLGETQYF | TGCGCCAGCAGCCAAGATCTTGACTTGGGAGAGACCCAGTACTTC
TRBJ2-5 | 13 | TRBV19 | . | . | CASSIILGETQYF | TGTGCCAGTAGTATTATCCTCGGAGAGACCCAGTACTTC